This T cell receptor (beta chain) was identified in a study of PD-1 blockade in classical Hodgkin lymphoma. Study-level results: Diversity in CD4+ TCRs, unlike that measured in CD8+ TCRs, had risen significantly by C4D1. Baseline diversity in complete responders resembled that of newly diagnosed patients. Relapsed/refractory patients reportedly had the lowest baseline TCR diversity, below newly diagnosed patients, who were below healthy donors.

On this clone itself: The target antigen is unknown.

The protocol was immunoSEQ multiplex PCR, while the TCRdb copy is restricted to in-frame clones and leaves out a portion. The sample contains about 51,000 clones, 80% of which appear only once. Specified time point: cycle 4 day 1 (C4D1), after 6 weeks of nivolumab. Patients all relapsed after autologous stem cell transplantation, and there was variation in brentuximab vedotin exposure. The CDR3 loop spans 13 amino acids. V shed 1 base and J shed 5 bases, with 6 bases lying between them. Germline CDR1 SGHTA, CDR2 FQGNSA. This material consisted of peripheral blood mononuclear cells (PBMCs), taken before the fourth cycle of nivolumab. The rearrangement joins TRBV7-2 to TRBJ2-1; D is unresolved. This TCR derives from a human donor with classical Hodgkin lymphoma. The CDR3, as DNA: TGTGCCAGCAGCTTAGTTGGGAACAATGAGCAGTTCTTC. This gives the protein CASSLVGNNEQFF.